This TCR beta chain is drawn from a study of blood T cell repertoires in COVID-19. In the study overall: Donors in the United States, Italy and Spain gave samples during acute or convalescent COVID-19. From T cells, B-cell-depleted T cells, or PBMCs came the material, which was cDNA or gDNA.

Clones were read by immunoSEQ multiplex PCR, and TCRdb kept only the in-frame ones, dropping some. Among tens of thousands of clones listed, under 95% were seen once. The table lists this clone with a count of one. Germline-derived CDR1 and CDR2 are SGHVS and FQNEAQ. CDR3 length equals 15 residues. J gave up 2 bases and V 4 bases, and 4 bases lay outside the gene matches. The chain joins TRBV7-8 to TRBJ2-1; 8 bases are shared with TRBD1. The source material was peripheral blood. This TCR was sampled from a human donor in a cohort sampled during active COVID-19. The CDR3 spells CASSSRGPPYNEQFF. DNA of the CDR3: TGTGCCAGCAGCTCCAGGGGGCCTCCCTACAATGAGCAGTTCTTC.